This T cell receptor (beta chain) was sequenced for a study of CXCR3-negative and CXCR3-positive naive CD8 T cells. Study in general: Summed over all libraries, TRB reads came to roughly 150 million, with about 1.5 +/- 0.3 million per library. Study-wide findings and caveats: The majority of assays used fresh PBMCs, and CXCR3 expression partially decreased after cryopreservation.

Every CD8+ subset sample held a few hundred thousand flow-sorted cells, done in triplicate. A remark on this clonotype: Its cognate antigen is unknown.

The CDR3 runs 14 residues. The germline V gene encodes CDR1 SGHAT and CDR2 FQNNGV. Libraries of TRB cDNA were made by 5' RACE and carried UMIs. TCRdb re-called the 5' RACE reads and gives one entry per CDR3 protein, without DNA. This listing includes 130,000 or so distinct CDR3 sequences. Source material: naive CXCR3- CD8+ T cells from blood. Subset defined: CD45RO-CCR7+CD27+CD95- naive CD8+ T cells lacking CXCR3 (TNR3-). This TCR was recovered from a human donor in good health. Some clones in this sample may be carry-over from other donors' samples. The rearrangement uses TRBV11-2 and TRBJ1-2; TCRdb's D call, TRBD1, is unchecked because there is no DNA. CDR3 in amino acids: CASSFGTGAYGYTF.